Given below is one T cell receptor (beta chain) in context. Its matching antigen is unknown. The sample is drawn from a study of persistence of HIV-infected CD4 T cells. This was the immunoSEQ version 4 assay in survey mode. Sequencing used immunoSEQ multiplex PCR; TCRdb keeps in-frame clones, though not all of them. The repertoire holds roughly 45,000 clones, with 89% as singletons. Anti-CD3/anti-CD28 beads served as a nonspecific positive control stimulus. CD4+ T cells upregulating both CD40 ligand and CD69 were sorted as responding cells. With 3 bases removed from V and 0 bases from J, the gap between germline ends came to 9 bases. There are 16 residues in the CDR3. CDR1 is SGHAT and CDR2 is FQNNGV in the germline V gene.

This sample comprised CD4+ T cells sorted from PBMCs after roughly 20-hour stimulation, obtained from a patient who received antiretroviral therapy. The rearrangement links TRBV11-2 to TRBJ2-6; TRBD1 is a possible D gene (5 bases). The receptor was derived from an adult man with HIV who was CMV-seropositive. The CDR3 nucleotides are TGTGCCAGCAGCTTGCAGGGTGGCTCTGGGGCCAACGTCCTGACTTTC. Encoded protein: CASSLQGGSGANVLTF. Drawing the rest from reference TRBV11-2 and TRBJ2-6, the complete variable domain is EAGVAQSPRYKIIEKRQSVAFWCNPISGHATLYWYQQILGQGPKLLIQFQNNGVVDDSQLPKDRFSAERLKGVDSTLKIQPAKLEDSAVYLCASSLQGGSGANVLTFGAGSRLTVL.